The 16 T cell receptor beta chains below were found in one sample sequenced in a study of cytomegalovirus exposure and HLA in healthy donors. PCR involved 60 Vbeta and 13 Jbeta primers. Using immunoSEQ multiplex PCR, the repertoire was profiled, and TCRdb retains in-frame clones only, with some absent. The sample carries about 55,000 clones, 70% to 80% recorded once. Sequencing was done on a sample of PBMCs. These receptors originate from a female donor in good health and CMV-seronegative.

The gene calls are TRBV5-1 and TRBJ2-3; 9 bases match TRBD1. In germline, CDR1 is SGHRS, CDR2 YFSETQ. CDR3 length: 14 amino acids. Unmatched junction bases numbered 3, after V lost 7 bases and J lost 0 bases. DNA for the CDR3: TGCGCCAGCCGAGGGACAGGGAGCACAGATACGCAGTATTTT. The encoded protein is CASRGTGSTDTQYF.

The table lists this clone with a count of one. This chain uses TRBV10-2 with TRBJ2-7; possible D gene TRBD2, 6 bases. The length of the CDR3 is 15 residues. CDR1 and CDR2 (germline): WSHSY, SAAADI. The V end lost 4 bases, the J end lost 3 bases, and 16 bases lay between the germline ends. Written as DNA, the CDR3 is TGCGCCAGCAGTGTCGGCCTAGCGAGTTACTACGAGCAGTACTTC. Encoded protein: CASSVGLASYYEQYF.

The V and J genes are TRBV7-3 and TRBJ2-3, with 10 bases fitting TRBD1. V gave up 6 bases and J gave up 4 bases; unmatched junction bases: 4. The CDR3 totals 14 residues. Germline V gene lookup returns CDR1 SGHTA and CDR2 FQGTGA. This CDR3 reads CASRSGTGADTQYF. In nucleotides, the CDR3 is TGTGCCAGCAGGTCCGGGACAGGGGCAGATACGCAGTATTTT.

The chain is built from TRBV10-3 and TRBJ1-4, with D possibly being TRBD1 (5 bases). Germline V CDR1 and CDR2: ENHRY, SYGVKD. V was clipped by 7 bases and J by 12 bases, with 15 bases between them. The CDR3 length is 12 residues. CDR3 in amino acids: CAINSPGEELFF. CDR3 in DNA: TGTGCCATCAATTCCCCGGGGGAAGAACTGTTTTTT.

The chain combines TRBV7-2 with TRBJ1-5; maybe TRBD1 (5 bases). Germline V lookup: CDR1 SGHTA, CDR2 FQGNSA. Trimming removed 5 bases from V and 0 bases from J, with 14 bases in between. This CDR3 comprises 16 residues. Written as DNA, the CDR3 is TGTGCCAGCAGCCGAGACAGTTACCTTAGCAATCAGCCCCAGCATTTT. Its protein product is CASSRDSYLSNQPQHF. Full variable domain (remainder filled in from reference TRBV7-2 and TRBJ1-5): GAGVSQSPSNKVTEKGKDVELRCDPISGHTALYWYRQSLGQGLEFLIYFQGNSAPDKSGLPSDRFSAERTGGSVSTLTIQRTQQEDSAVYLCASSRDSYLSNQPQHFGDGTRLSIL.

This chain uses TRBV5-1 with TRBJ2-7; D gene uncertain. V was trimmed by 0 bases and J by 0 bases, leaving 10 bases between them. This CDR3 comprises 15 residues. CDR1 and CDR2 from the germline V gene are SGHRS and YFSETQ. CDR3 in DNA: TGCGCCAGCAGCTTGGGAGGCTGGAGCTCCTACGAGCAGTACTTC. Translated, it gives CASSLGGWSSYEQYF.

This chain uses TRBV30 with TRBJ1-5; D unresolved. The CDR3 has 14 residues. V lost 4 bases and J lost 6, with 16 bases in between. Germline V gives CDR1 GTSNPN, CDR2 SVGIG (reference sequence). The CDR3 DNA reads TGTGCCTGGACCGTCGACGGGCGGGGTCAGCCCCAGCATTTT. Translated: CAWTVDGRGQPQHF. The full variable domain, rest sourced from reference TRBV30 and TRBJ1-5, is SQTIHQWPATLVQPVGSPLSLECTVEGTSNPNLYWYRQAAGRGLQLLFYSVGIGQISSEVPQNLSASRPQDRQFILSSKKLLLSDSGFYLCAWTVDGRGQPQHFGDGTRLSIL.

V usage is TRBV25-1 and J usage is TRBJ1-4, with TRBD1 as a possible D gene (6 bases). The CDR3 has 12 amino acids. V was cut by 2 bases and J by 10 bases, with 8 bases left in between. CDR1 and CDR2 from the germline V gene are MGHDK and SYGVNS. The CDR3 nucleotides read TGTGCCAGCAGTGAAAGGGGGGGAAAACTGTTTTTT. Its protein product is CASSERGGKLFF.

There are a few counts of this clone. The chain couples TRBV5-4 to TRBJ2-3; D ambiguous. CDR3 length: 13 residues. Germline-derived CDR1 and CDR2 are SGHNT and YYREEE (reference sequence). Trimming pared 0 bases from V and 3 bases from J, leaving 5 bases between. CDR3 DNA: TGTGCCAGCAGCTTGGAATCAACAGATACGCAGTATTTT. Translation gives CASSLESTDTQYF.

The chain is built from TRBV4-3 and TRBJ2-5, with 15 bases fitting TRBD2. Trimming cost V 0 bases and J 4 bases; bases outside gene matches: 12. This CDR3 spans 20 amino acids. Germline V gene lookup returns CDR1 LGHNA and CDR2 YSLEER. The DNA of the CDR3 is TGCGCCAGCAGCCAAGATACCGGGACTAGCGGGGGGCCTAGGGGAGAGACCCAGTACTTC. Translation gives CASSQDTGTSGGPRGETQYF.

The chain joins TRBV7-3 to TRBJ1-2; D perhaps matches TRBD1 (6 bases). CDR1 SGHTA and CDR2 FQGTGA come from the germline V gene. V was pared by 5 bases and J by 4 bases, with 11 bases between. The CDR3 has 13 amino acids. For the CDR3, the DNA is TGTGCCAGCAGCCCCGGACAGTCCTATGGCTACACCTTC. Residues: CASSPGQSYGYTF.

V usage is TRBV7-9 and J usage is TRBJ1-2; 9 bases map to TRBD1. This CDR3 has 14 amino acids. The V gene's germline CDR1 is SEHNR and CDR2 FQNEAQ (reference sequence). Trimming took 1 base from V and 4 from J; bases not matched to a gene: 1. CDR3 loop: CASSLGDRAYGYTF. The CDR3 DNA reads TGTGCCAGCAGCTTAGGGGACAGGGCCTATGGCTACACCTTC. Filled out from reference TRBV7-9 and TRBJ1-2, the complete variable domain reads DTGVSQNPRHKITKRGQNVTFRCDPISEHNRLYWYRQTLGQGPEFLTYFQNEAQLEKSRLLSDRFSAERPKGSFSTLEIQRTEQGDSAMYLCASSLGDRAYGYTFGSGTRLTVV.

This chain connects TRBV7-2 to TRBJ2-7; 8 nucleotides line up with TRBD1. The germline CDR1 and CDR2 sequences are SGHTA and FQGNSA. The CDR3 has 14 residues. Germline trimming cut 6 bases from V and 3 bases from J; bases unmatched to any gene: 7. CDR3 loop: CASRTGQGGYEQYF. Written as DNA, the CDR3 is TGTGCCAGCAGGACAGGACAGGGAGGCTACGAGCAGTACTTC.

This sequence joins TRBV6-5 and TRBJ2-5; 8 positions match TRBD1. CDR3 length equals 14 residues. Looked up from germline, CDR1 is MNHEY and CDR2 is SVGAGI. J gave up 2 bases and V 6 bases, and 5 bases lay outside the gene matches. The CDR3 loop is CASRPGGRQETQYF. CDR3 sequence (DNA): TGTGCCAGCAGACCAGGGGGCAGACAAGAGACCCAGTACTTC.

This clone was seen a handful of times. CDR3 region: CASSPHPAQSAEAFF. In nucleotides, the CDR3 is TGTGCCAGCTCACCTCATCCGGCCCAGAGCGCTGAAGCTTTCTTT. The chain has TRBV18 and TRBJ1-1, with no clear D. The CDR3 runs 15 residues. Germline-derived CDR1 and CDR2 are KGHSH and LQKENI. Trimming removed 3 bases at V and 6 bases at J, with 17 bases between.

The chain employs TRBV7-2 and TRBJ2-7, with D possibly TRBD1 on 5 matching bases. This CDR3 spans 13 amino acids. The V and J ends lost 6 bases and 0 bases respectively, with 9 bases between them. The germline gives CDR1 SGHTA, CDR2 FQGNSA. The CDR3 spells CASSDRVSYEQYF. CDR3 sequence (DNA): TGTGCCAGCAGTGACAGAGTCTCCTACGAGCAGTACTTC.